These T cell receptor beta chains were read from a single sample in a study of a mutant IDH1 vaccine in newly diagnosed glioma. Using immunoSEQ multiplex PCR, the repertoire was profiled, and TCRdb retains in-frame clones only, with some absent. The sample contains 50,000 or so clones, 70% to 85% of which appear only once. Antigens for these TCRs are unknown. Source: PBMCs, taken from a glioma patient whose treatment included an IDH1 peptide vaccine. The source is a woman in her 30s with glioma. Some clones in this sample may be carry-over from other donors' samples. CDR3s include the opening cysteine and the closing phenylalanine or tryptophan. A D gene is named only where the DNA matches it firmly. Clone size appears in some rows only: once, few, many, or a class for an expanded clone.

j_gene	d_gene	v_gene	abundance	CDR3aa	CDR3nt
TRBJ1-1	TRBD1	TRBV7-9	NA	CASSLARTGTEAFF	TGTGCCAGCAGCTTAGCGCGGACAGGGACTGAAGCTTTCTTT
TRBJ2-3	NA	TRBV9	NA	CASPLQVAFEGLTDTQYF	TGTGCCAGCCCCCTACAAGTAGCGTTCGAAGGGTTGACAGATACGCAGTATTTT
TRBJ1-4	NA	TRBV25-1	NA	CASRPRGAAEKLFF	TGTGCCAGCAGACCTCGGGGGGCGGCTGAAAAACTGTTTTTT
TRBJ2-3	TRBD1	TRBV2	NA	CASLPGQGAADTQYF	TGTGCCAGCCTTCCGGGACAGGGGGCCGCAGATACGCAGTATTTT
TRBJ1-2	NA	TRBV6-6	NA	CASSPAGDRGYTF	TGTGCCAGCAGCCCCGCAGGGGATCGGGGCTACACCTTC
TRBJ2-7	TRBD1	TRBV30	NA	CAWSWDRFTSYEQYF	TGTGCCTGGAGTTGGGACAGGTTTACCTCCTACGAGCAGTACTTC
TRBJ2-7	TRBD1	TRBV27	NA	CASSLRGPTGYTAYEQYF	TGTGCCAGCAGTTTAAGGGGGCCCACAGGGTATACCGCCTACGAGCAGTACTTC
TRBJ1-2	NA	TRBV19	NA	CASSIQGPPNYGYTF	TGTGCCAGTAGTATACAAGGTCCCCCGAACTATGGCTACACCTTC
TRBJ2-1	NA	TRBV6-5	few	CASTTTGADEQFF	TGTGCCAGCACCACCACCGGGGCAGATGAGCAGTTCTTC
TRBJ2-7	TRBD2	TRBV6-1	NA	CASSEVVRLAGRAYEQYF	TGTGCCAGCAGTGAAGTGGTTAGGCTAGCGGGTCGTGCCTACGAGCAGTACTTC
TRBJ2-7	NA	TRBV7-9	NA	CASSFSNYEQYF	TGTGCCAGCAGCTTTTCCAACTACGAGCAGTACTTC
TRBJ2-7	TRBD1	TRBV19	once	CASKTGRGEQYF	TGTGCCAGCAAGACAGGGCGAGGCGAGCAGTACTTC
TRBJ2-7	NA	TRBV20-1	NA	CSARTSYEQYF	TGCAGTGCTAGGACTAGTTACGAGCAGTACTTC
TRBJ2-5	NA	TRBV29-1	NA	CSAGGETQYF	TGCAGCGCCGGGGGAGAGACCCAGTACTTC
TRBJ1-5	TRBD1	TRBV6-1	once	CASSSGGPYQPQHF	TGTGCCAGCAGTTCAGGGGGCCCTTATCAGCCCCAGCATTTT
TRBJ2-5	NA	TRBV6-6	few	CASRTADQETQYF	TGTGCCAGCAGGACTGCAGATCAAGAGACCCAGTACTTC